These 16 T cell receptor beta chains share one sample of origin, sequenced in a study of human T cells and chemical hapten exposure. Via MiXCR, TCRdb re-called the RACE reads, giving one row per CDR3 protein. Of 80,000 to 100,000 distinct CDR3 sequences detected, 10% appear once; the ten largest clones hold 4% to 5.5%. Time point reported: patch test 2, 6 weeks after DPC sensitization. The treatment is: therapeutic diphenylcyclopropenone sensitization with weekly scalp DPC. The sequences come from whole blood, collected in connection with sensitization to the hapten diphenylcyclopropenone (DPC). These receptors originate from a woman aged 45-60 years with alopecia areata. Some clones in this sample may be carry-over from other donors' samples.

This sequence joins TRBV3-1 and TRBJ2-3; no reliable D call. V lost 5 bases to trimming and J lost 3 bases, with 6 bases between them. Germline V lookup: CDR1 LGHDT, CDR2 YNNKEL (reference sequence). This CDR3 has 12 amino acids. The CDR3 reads CASSDRTDTQYF. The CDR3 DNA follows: TGTGCCAGCAGCGATAGGACAGATACGCAGTATTTT.

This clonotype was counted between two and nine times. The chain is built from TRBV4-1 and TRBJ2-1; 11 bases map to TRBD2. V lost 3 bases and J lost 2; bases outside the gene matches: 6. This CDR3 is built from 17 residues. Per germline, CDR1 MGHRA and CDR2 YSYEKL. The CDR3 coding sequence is TGCGCCAGCAGCCAGGGATTAGCGGGAGGGACCTACAATGAGCAGTTCTTC. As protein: CASSQGLAGGTYNEQFF.

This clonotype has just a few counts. DNA for the CDR3: TGTGCCACCAGCACCCAAAGCGATGGCACAGATACGCAGTATTTT. Protein: CATSTQSDGTDTQYF. This sequence joins TRBV15 and TRBJ2-3; D unresolved. In germline, CDR1 is LNHNV, CDR2 YYDKDF (reference sequence). This CDR3 has 15 residues. V was trimmed by 4 bases and J by 1 base, leaving 12 bases between them.

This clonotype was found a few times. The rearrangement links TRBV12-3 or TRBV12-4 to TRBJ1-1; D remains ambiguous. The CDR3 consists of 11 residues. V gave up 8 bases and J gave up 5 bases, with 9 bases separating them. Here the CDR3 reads CASCSLTEAFF. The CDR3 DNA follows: TGTGCCAGCTGCTCCCTTACTGAAGCTTTCTTT.

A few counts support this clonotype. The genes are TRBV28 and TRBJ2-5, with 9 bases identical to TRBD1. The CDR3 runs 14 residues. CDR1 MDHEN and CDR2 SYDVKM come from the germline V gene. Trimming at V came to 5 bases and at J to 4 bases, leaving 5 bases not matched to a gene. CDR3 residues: CASSPRTGVETQYF. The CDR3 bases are TGTGCCAGCAGTCCCCGGACAGGGGTAGAGACCCAGTACTTC.

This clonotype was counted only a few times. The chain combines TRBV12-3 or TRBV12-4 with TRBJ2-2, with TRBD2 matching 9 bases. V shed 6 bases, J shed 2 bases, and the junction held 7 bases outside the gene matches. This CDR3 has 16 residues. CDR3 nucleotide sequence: TGTGCCAGCAGGCCTTTAGCGGGAGCTAACACCGGGGAGCTGTTTTTT. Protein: CASRPLAGANTGELFF.

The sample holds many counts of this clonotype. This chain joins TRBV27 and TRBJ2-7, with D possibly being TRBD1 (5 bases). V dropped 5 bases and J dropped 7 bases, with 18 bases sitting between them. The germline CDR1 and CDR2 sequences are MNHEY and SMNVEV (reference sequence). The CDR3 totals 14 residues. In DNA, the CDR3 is TGTGCCAGCAGTCTATATCAAGGGGCGCGTGAGCAGTACTTC. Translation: CASSLYQGAREQYF.

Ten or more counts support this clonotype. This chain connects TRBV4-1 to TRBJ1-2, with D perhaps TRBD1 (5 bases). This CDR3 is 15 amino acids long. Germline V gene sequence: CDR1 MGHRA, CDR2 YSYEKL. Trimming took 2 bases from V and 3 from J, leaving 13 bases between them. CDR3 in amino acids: CASSQLEGLHYGYTF. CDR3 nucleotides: TGCGCCAGCAGCCAATTGGAGGGACTACACTATGGCTACACCTTC.

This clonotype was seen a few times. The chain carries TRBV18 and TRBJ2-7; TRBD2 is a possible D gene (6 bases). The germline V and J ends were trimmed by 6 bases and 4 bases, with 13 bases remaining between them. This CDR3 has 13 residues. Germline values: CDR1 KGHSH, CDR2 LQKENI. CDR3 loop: CASSSGLAYEQYF. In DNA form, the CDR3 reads TGTGCCAGCTCGTCCGGGCTAGCGTACGAGCAGTACTTC.

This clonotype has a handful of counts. CDR3 nucleotide sequence: TGTGCCACCGCCGGGACAGGGGGCCAAGCTGAAGCTTTCTTT. Residues: CATAGTGGQAEAFF. V and J are TRBV28 and TRBJ1-1; TRBD1 aligns across 12 bases. The germline V gene encodes CDR1 MDHEN and CDR2 SYDVKM. The CDR3 has 14 residues. Trimming cost V 10 bases and J 6 bases; bases outside gene matches: 9. The full variable domain, completed using reference TRBV28 and TRBJ1-1, is DVKVTQSSRYLVKRTGEKVFLECVQDMDHENMFWYRQDPGLGLRLIYFSYDVKMKEKGDIPEGYSVSREKKERFSLILESASTNQTSMYLCATAGTGGQAEAFFGQGTRLTVV.

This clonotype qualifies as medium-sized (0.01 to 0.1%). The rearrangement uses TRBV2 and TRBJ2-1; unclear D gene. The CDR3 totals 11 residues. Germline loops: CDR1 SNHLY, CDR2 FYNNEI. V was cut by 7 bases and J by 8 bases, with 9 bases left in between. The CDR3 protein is CASTQWDEQFF. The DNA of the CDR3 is TGTGCCAGCACCCAGTGGGATGAGCAGTTCTTC. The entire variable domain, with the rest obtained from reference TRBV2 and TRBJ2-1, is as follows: EPEVTQTPSHQVTQMGQEVILRCVPISNHLYFYWYRQILGQKVEFLVSFYNNEISEKSEIFDDQFSVERPDGSNFTLKIRSTKLEDSAMYFCASTQWDEQFFGPGTRLTVL.

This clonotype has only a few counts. CDR3 DNA sequence: TGTGCCAGCCAGACGAGAACAGGGTTGGTTCAGCCCCAGCATTTT. It translates to CASQTRTGLVQPQHF. This chain links TRBV28 with TRBJ1-5; D might be TRBD1 (6 bases). Germline lookup yields CDR1 MDHEN and CDR2 SYDVKM. There are 15 residues in the CDR3. Trimming took off 8 bases at V and 6 bases at J, with 20 bases between the two ends.

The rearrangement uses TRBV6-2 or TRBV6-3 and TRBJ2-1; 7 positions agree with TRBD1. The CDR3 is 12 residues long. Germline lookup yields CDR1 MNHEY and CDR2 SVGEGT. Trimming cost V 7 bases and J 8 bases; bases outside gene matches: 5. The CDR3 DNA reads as TGTGCCAGCAAAGGGGGCAGGCATGAGCAGTTCTTC. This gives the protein CASKGGRHEQFF.

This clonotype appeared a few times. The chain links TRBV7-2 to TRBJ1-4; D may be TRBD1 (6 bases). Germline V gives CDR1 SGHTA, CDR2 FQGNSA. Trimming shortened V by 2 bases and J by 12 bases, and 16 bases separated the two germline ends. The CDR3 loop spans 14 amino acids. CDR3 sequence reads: CASSLMAGAEELFF. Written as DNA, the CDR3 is TGTGCCAGCAGCTTAATGGCAGGGGCGGAAGAACTGTTTTTT.

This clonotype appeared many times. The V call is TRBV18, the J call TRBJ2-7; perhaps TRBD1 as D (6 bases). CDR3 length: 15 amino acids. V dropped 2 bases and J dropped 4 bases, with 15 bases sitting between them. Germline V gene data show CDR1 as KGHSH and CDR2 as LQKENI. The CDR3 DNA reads TGTGCCAGCTCACCAGGGGGCTTCGATGGGTACGAGCAGTACTTC. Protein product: CASSPGGFDGYEQYF.

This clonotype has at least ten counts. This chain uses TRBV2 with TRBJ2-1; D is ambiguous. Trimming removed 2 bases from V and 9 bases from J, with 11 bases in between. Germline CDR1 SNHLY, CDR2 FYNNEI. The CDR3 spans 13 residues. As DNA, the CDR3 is TGTGCCAGCAGTGAACGGGTAGAGAGTGAGCAGTTCTTC. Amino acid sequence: CASSERVESEQFF.